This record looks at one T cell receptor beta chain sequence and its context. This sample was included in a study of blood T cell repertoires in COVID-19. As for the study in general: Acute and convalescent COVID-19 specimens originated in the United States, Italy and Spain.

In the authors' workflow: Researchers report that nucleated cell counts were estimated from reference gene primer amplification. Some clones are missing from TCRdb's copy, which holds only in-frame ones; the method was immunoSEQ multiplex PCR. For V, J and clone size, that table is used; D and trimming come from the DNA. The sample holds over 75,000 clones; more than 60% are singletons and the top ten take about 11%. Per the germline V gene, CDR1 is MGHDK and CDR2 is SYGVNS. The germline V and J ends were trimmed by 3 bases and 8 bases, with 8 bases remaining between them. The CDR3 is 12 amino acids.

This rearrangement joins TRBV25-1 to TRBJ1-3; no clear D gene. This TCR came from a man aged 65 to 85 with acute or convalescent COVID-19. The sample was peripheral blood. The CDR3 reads CASSDQVDTIYF. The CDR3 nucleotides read TGTGCCAGCAGTGATCAGGTGGACACCATATATTTT.